This T cell receptor (beta chain) was captured in a study of blood T cell repertoires in COVID-19. The V end was cut by 1 base, the J end by 8 bases, with 12 bases between. Germline loops: CDR1 MDHEN, CDR2 SYDVKM. The CDR3 length is 15 residues. Followed over time, Seattle patients had been enrolled while infection was active. The data were produced by immunoSEQ multiplex PCR, yet TCRdb's version contains in-frame clones alone and is incomplete. The sample records roughly 160,000 clones, 75% to 85% being singletons. Sequenced sample: peripheral blood. The receptor comes from an older woman with COVID-19, enrolled during active disease. The chain links TRBV28 to TRBJ1-6; weak D call: TRBD1 (6 bases). In DNA, the CDR3 is TGTGCCAGCAGTTTATTGGACAGTAGCGATTCACCCCTCCACTTT. Translating it yields CASSLLDSSDSPLHF.